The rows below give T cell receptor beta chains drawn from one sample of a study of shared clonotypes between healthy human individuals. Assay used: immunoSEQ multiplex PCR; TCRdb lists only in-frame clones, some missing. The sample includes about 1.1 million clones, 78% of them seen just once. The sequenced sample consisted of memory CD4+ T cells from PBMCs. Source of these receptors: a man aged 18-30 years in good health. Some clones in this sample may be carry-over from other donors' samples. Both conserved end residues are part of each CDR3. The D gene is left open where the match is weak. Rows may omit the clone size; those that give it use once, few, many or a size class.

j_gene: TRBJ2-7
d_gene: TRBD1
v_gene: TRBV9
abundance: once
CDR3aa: CASSEGQDGLGEQYF
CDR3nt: TGTGCCAGCAGCGAGGGACAGGATGGGTTGGGAGAGCAGTACTTC

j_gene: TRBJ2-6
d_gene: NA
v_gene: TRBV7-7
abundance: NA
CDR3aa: CATGSSGANVLTF
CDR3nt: TGTGCCACCGGTTCCTCTGGGGCCAACGTCCTGACTTTC

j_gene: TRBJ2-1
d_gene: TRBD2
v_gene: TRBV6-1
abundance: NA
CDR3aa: CASMMASGYNEQFF
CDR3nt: TGTGCCAGCATGATGGCTAGCGGTTACAATGAGCAGTTCTTC

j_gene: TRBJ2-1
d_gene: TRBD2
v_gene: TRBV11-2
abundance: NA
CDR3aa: CASSPRLAGGYNEQFF
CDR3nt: TGTGCCAGCAGCCCCAGACTAGCGGGAGGTTATAATGAGCAGTTCTTC

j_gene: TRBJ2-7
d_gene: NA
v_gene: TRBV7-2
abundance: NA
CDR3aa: CASSLILGNLYEQYF
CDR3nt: TGTGCCAGCAGCTTAATTCTGGGGAATCTCTACGAGCAGTACTTC

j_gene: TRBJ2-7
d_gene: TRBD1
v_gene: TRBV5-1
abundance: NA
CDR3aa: CASSNRDRYSYEQYF
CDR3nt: TGCGCCAGCAGCAACCGGGACAGGTACTCCTACGAGCAGTACTTC

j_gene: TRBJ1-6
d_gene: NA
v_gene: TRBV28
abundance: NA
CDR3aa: CASSDPRATYNSPLHF
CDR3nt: TGTGCCAGCAGTGACCCGCGGGCTACCTATAATTCACCCCTCCACTTT

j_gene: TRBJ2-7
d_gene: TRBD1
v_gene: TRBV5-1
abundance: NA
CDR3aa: CASSPGTESYEQYF
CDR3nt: TGCGCCAGCAGTCCCGGGACAGAGTCCTACGAGCAGTACTTC

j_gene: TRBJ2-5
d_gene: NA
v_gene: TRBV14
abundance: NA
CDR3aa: CASSQDSALKLGETQYF
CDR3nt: TGTGCCAGCAGCCAAGATTCGGCACTTAAGCTGGGAGAGACCCAGTACTTC

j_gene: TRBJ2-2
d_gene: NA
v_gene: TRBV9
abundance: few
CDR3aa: CASSGTYPGELFF
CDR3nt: TGTGCCAGCAGCGGGACCTACCCCGGGGAGCTGTTTTTT

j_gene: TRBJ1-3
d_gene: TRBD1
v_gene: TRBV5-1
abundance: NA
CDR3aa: CASSSGQASSGNTIYF
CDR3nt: TGCGCCAGCAGCTCGGGACAGGCGAGCTCTGGAAACACCATATATTTT

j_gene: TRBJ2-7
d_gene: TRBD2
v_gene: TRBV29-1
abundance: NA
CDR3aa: CSVISGATYEQYF
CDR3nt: TGCAGCGTCATAAGCGGGGCCACCTACGAGCAGTACTTC

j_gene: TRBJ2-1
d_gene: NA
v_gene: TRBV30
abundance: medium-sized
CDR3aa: CAWARLGTPFF
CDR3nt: TGTGCCTGGGCCAGGCTCGGGACCCCGTTCTTC

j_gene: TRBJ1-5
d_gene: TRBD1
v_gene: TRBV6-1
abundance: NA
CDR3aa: CAGGQGSNQPQHF
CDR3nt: TGTGCCGGGGGACAGGGAAGCAATCAGCCCCAGCATTTT

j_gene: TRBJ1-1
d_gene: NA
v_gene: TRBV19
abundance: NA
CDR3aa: CASKPRWDTEAFF
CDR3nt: TGTGCCAGTAAGCCCAGGTGGGACACTGAAGCTTTCTTT

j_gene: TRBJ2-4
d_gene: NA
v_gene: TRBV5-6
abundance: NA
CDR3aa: CASSLGWPSEPLAKNIQYF
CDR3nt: TGTGCCAGCAGCTTGGGTTGGCCTAGCGAGCCTCTAGCCAAAAACATTCAGTACTTC

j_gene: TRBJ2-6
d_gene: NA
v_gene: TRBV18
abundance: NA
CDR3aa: CASSPQRGANVLTF
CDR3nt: TGTGCCAGCTCACCACAGAGGGGGGCCAACGTCCTGACTTTC

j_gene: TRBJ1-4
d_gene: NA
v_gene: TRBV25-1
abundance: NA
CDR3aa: CASSDGTATNEKLFF
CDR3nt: TGTGCCAGCAGTGACGGGACGGCAACTAATGAAAAACTGTTTTTT

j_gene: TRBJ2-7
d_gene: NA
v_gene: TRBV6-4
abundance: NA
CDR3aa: CASSTSYEQYF
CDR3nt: TGTGCCAGCAGTACATCCTACGAGCAGTACTTC

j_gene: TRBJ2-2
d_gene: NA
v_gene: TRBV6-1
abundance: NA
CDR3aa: CASSVQGTGELFF
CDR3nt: TGTGCCAGCAGTGTTCAAGGCACCGGGGAGCTGTTTTTT

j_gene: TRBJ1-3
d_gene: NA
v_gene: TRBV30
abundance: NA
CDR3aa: CARESGNTIYF
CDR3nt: TGTGCCCGGGAGTCCGGAAACACCATATATTTT

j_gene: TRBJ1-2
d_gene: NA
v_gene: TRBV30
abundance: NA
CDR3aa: CAWSVQFGGYTF
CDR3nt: TGTGCCTGGAGTGTACAGTTTGGTGGCTACACCTTC

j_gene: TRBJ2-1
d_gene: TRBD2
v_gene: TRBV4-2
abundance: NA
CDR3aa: CASSQDHREGRNNEQFF
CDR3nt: TGTGCCAGCAGCCAAGATCACCGGGAGGGCCGAAACAATGAGCAGTTCTTC

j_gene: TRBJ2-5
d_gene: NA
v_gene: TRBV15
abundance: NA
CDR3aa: CATSYGYQETQYF
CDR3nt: TGTGCCACCAGCTACGGATATCAAGAGACCCAGTACTTC

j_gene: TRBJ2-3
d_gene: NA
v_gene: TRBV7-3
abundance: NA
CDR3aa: CASSLSPALDTQYF
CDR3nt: TGTGCCAGCAGCTTAAGCCCGGCTCTAGATACGCAGTATTTT

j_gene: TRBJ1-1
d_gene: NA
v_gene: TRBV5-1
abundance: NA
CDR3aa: CASSLRRVPNTEAFF
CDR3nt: TGCGCCAGCAGCTTGAGGAGGGTTCCGAACACTGAAGCTTTCTTT

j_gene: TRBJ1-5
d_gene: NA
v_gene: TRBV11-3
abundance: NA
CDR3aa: CASSSGYSNQPQHF
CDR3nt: TGTGCCAGCAGCTCAGGGTATAGCAATCAGCCCCAGCATTTT

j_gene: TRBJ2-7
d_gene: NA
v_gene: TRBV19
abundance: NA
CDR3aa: CATSSAGFREQYF
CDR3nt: TGTGCCACATCCAGCGCGGGGTTTCGGGAGCAGTACTTC

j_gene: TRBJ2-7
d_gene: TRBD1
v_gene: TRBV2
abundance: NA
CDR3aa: CASSPGQGSYEQYF
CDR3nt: TGTGCCAGCAGCCCGGGACAGGGATCGTACGAGCAGTACTTC

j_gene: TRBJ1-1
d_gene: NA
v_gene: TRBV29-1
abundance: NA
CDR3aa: CSVEDIGGDFMNTEAFF
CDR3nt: TGCAGCGTTGAAGATATAGGGGGAGATTTCATGAACACTGAAGCTTTCTTT

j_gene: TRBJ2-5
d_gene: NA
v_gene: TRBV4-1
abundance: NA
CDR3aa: CASSQLGLTQYF
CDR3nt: TGCGCCAGCAGCCAACTCGGGTTGACCCAGTACTTC

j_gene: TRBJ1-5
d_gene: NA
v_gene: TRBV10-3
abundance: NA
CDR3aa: CAISESPARLHF
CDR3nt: TGTGCCATCAGTGAGTCGCCAGCCCGCTTGCATTTT

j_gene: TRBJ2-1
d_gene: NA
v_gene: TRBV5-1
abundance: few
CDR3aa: CASSLGGNSYNEQFF
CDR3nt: TGCGCCAGCAGCTTGGGGGGGAACTCCTACAATGAGCAGTTCTTC

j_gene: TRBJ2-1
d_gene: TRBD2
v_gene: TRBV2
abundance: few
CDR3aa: CASRSKTSGRADYEQFF
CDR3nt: TGTGCCAGCAGGTCGAAGACTAGCGGGAGGGCCGATTATGAGCAGTTCTTC

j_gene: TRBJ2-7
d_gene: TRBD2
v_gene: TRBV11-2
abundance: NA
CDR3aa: CASSQTGLAGGGIYEQYF
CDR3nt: TGTGCCAGCAGCCAGACTGGACTAGCGGGAGGGGGGATCTACGAGCAGTACTTC

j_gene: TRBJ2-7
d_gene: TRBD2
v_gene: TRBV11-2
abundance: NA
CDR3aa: CASSLPSGWAYEQYF
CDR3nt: TGTGCCAGCAGCTTACCTAGCGGGTGGGCCTACGAGCAGTACTTC

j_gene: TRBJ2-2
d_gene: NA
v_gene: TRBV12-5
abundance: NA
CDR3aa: CASGLGVPPGELFF
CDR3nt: TGTGCTAGTGGTTTAGGAGTCCCGCCCGGGGAGCTGTTTTTT

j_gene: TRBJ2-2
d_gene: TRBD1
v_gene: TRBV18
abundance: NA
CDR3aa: CASSDRGARNTGELFF
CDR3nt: TGTGCCAGCTCCGACAGGGGCGCAAGGAACACCGGGGAGCTGTTTTTT

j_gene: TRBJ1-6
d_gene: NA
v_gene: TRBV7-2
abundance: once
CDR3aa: CASGRDTDSPLHF
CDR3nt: TGTGCCAGCGGTAGGGACACGGACTCACCCCTCCACTTT

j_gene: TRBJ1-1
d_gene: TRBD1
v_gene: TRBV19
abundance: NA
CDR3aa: CASSTRGWTGNTEAFF
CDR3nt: TGTGCCAGTAGTACGAGAGGCTGGACAGGGAACACTGAAGCTTTCTTT

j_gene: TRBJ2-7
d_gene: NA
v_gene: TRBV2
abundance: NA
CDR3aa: CASSLDGVYEQYF
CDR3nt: TGTGCCAGCAGTCTGGACGGAGTTTACGAGCAGTACTTC

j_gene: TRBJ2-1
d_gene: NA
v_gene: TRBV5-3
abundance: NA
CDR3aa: CARSLDSCRDNEQFF
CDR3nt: TGTGCCAGAAGCTTGGATTCGTGTCGGGACAATGAGCAGTTCTTC

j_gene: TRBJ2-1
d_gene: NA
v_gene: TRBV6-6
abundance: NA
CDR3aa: CASSLRRGSRDEQFF
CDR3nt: TGTGCCAGCAGTTTAAGAAGGGGGAGTCGGGATGAGCAGTTCTTC

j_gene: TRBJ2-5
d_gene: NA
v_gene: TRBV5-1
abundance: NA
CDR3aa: CASSLAEGGETQYF
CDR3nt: TGCGCCAGCAGCTTGGCCGAAGGGGGAGAGACCCAGTACTTC

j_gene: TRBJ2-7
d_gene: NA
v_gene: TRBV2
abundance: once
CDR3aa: CASTGSAYTYEQYF
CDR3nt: TGTGCCAGCACTGGGTCGGCTTATACCTACGAGCAGTACTTC

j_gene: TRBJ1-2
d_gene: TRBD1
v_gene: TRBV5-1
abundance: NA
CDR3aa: CASSLAARGEDGYTF
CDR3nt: TGCGCCAGCAGCTTGGCCGCCAGGGGGGAGGATGGCTACACCTTC

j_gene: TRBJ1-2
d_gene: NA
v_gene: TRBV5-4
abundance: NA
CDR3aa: CASSLINPTGPNYGYTF
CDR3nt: TGTGCCAGCAGCTTGATCAACCCCACAGGACCTAACTATGGCTACACCTTC

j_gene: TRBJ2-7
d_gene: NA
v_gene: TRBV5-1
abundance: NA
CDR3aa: CASSVGKTDRRPGEQYF
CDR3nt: TGCGCCAGCAGCGTAGGAAAAACGGACCGACGCCCGGGGGAGCAGTACTTC

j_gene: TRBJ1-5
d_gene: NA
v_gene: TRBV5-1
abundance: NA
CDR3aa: CASSLEGSEGQPQHF
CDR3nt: TGCGCCAGCAGCTTGGAGGGGTCGGAGGGGCAGCCCCAGCATTTT

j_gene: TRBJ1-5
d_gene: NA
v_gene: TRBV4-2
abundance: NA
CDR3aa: CASSRGRGYSNQPQHF
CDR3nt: TGTGCCAGCAGCCGGGGGCGGGGCTATAGCAATCAGCCCCAGCATTTT

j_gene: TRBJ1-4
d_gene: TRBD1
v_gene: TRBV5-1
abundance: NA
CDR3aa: CASSLGDRDGEKLFF
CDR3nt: TGCGCCAGCAGCTTGGGTGACAGGGATGGAGAAAAACTGTTTTTT

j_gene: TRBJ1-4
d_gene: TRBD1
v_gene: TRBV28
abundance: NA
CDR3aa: CASSLGGQGDEKLFF
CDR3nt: TGTGCCAGCAGCCTAGGGGGACAGGGAGATGAAAAACTGTTTTTT